This T cell receptor (beta chain) was recorded in a study of cytomegalovirus exposure and HLA in healthy donors. Vbeta (60) and Jbeta (13) primers were used in the PCR. Data came from immunoSEQ multiplex PCR; TCRdb stores just in-frame clones and leaves some out. The data contain roughly 120,000 clones, 8% to 10% of them singletons. A few counts support this clone. Its antigen is still unknown. Looked up from germline, CDR1 is MDHEN and CDR2 is SYDVKM. The CDR3 loop spans 14 amino acids. After removal of 7 bases from V and 4 bases from J, the junction contained 7 bases not matched to a gene. Regarding the study as a whole: Differences between HLA loci emerged in a later analysis of TCR association rates, with DRB1 most and HLA-C fewest. In an earlier analysis, productive rearrangement rates for most beta V segments clustered near 87% or 30%. The majority of TCR sequences were rare, yet some public TCRs appeared in many donors. The study recorded 150 to 200 TCR beta chains that were cytomegalovirus-associated.

This TCR derives from a man aged 30-40 years in good health and CMV-seronegative. The sample taken for sequencing was PBMCs. The chain links TRBV28 to TRBJ1-5, with 7 positions matching TRBD1. As DNA, the CDR3 is TGTGCCAGCAAAGAGGGGGCAGGAAATCAGCCCCAGCATTTT. Its translation: CASKEGAGNQPQHF.